Listed below are T cell receptor beta chains from one sample, sequenced in a study of blood T cell repertoires in COVID-19. Sequencing was performed with immunoSEQ multiplex PCR; in TCRdb, only in-frame clones are kept and a portion is missing. The table shows around 200,000 clones, with 80% to 90% occurring only once. Sequences were obtained from peripheral blood. Receptors originate from a man in his forties or fifties with active or convalescent COVID-19. The CDR3 runs from the conserved cysteine through the conserved F or W. The order of the fields is clone size, D gene, V gene, J gene, CDR3 protein, CDR3 DNA. The D gene is left open where the match is weak. Expanded clones are given a class, and other clones once, few, many or no size at all.

>few|.|TRBV4-2|TRBJ1-1
CASSQDSGKNTEAFF
TGTGCCAGCAGCCAAGATTCGGGGAAGAACACTGAAGCTTTCTTT
>.|.|TRBV15|TRBJ1-3
CATEGDSGDHSGNTIYF
TGTGCCACCGAGGGAGATAGTGGGGATCACTCTGGAAACACCATATATTTT
>.|.|TRBV7-6|TRBJ1-3
CASSLVGGDGGTGNTIYF
TGTGCCAGCAGCTTAGTAGGGGGGGACGGGGGAACCGGAAACACCATATATTTT
>.|TRBD2|TRBV7-3|TRBJ2-1
CASSLLAASSYNEQFF
TGTGCCAGCAGCCTCCTAGCGGCTAGCTCCTACAATGAGCAGTTCTTC
>once|.|TRBV19|TRBJ1-4
CASSPNFVPHQGTNEKLFF
TGTGCCAGTAGTCCTAACTTCGTTCCCCATCAGGGGACTAATGAAAAACTGTTTTTT
>.|.|TRBV29-1|TRBJ1-3
CSAGAAPNTIYF
TGCAGCGCGGGGGCTGCCCCAAACACCATATATTTT
>.|.|TRBV11-2|TRBJ2-7
CASSLVFGRIFYEQYF
TGTGCCAGCAGCTTAGTTTTCGGCAGGATCTTCTACGAGCAGTACTTC
>.|TRBD2|TRBV7-3|TRBJ2-1
CASSTTGTSGNNEQFF
TGTGCCAGCAGCACCACCGGGACTAGCGGAAACAATGAGCAGTTCTTC
>.|.|TRBV6-5|TRBJ1-4
CASSHTGTNEKLFF
TGTGCCAGCAGCCATACCGGGACAAATGAAAAACTGTTTTTT
>.|.|TRBV12-3/TRBV12-4|TRBJ2-7
CASSLGRSYEQYF
TGTGCCAGCAGTTTAGGGCGGAGTTACGAGCAGTACTTC
>.|.|TRBV28|TRBJ2-7
CASSSVYEQYF
TGTGCCAGCAGTTCCGTTTACGAGCAGTACTTC
>.|TRBD2|TRBV7-8|TRBJ2-2
CASSLVASGRSTGELFF
TGTGCCAGCAGCTTAGTGGCTAGCGGGAGGTCGACCGGGGAGCTGTTTTTT
>.|TRBD1|TRBV7-2|TRBJ2-6
CASSPDKTGYSGANVLTF
TGTGCCAGCAGCCCTGACAAGACAGGGTACTCTGGGGCCAACGTCCTGACTTTC
>once|TRBD2|TRBV5-4|TRBJ2-3
CASSLAAGGQDTQYF
TGTGCCAGCAGCTTGGCAGCGGGAGGGCAAGATACGCAGTATTTT
>.|TRBD2|TRBV28|TRBJ2-1
CASRPSSGSGNEQFF
TGTGCCAGCAGACCGTCTAGCGGGAGTGGGAATGAGCAGTTCTTC
>.|.|TRBV5-4|TRBJ2-3
CASSLDASGTDTQYF
TGTGCCAGCAGCTTGGATGCTAGCGGCACAGATACGCAGTATTTT
>.|.|TRBV29-1|TRBJ1-4
CSAPGSTNEKLFF
TGCAGTGCTCCAGGCTCAACTAATGAAAAACTGTTTTTT
>once|TRBD2|TRBV3-1/TRBV3-2|TRBJ2-7
CASSQAGRVAVEQYF
TGTGCCAGCAGCCAAGCAGGGAGGGTGGCGGTGGAGCAGTACTTC
>.|TRBD2|TRBV19|TRBJ2-1
CASSLRLAGGPDFLRNSYNEQFF
TGTGCCAGTAGTCTCCGACTAGCGGGGGGGCCTGATTTTCTAAGAAACTCCTACAATGAGCAGTTCTTC
>few|TRBD2|TRBV7-8|TRBJ2-1
CASRTRGASGDSYNEQFF
TGTGCCAGCAGAACCAGAGGGGCTAGCGGGGACTCCTACAATGAGCAGTTCTTC
>.|.|TRBV6-6|TRBJ2-7
CASRPVEVGSYEQYF
TGTGCCAGCAGACCGGTAGAAGTCGGCTCCTACGAGCAGTACTTC
>.|.|TRBV10-1|TRBJ2-7
CASSYDSNYEQYF
TGCGCCAGCAGTTACGACTCAAACTACGAGCAGTACTTC
>.|.|TRBV5-4|TRBJ2-5
CASSWGQGANQETQYF
TGTGCCAGCAGCTGGGGACAAGGGGCCAACCAAGAGACCCAGTACTTC
>.|TRBD1|TRBV19|TRBJ1-3
CASSAWTGQNTIYF
TGTGCCAGTAGTGCCTGGACAGGGCAAAACACCATATATTTT
>.|TRBD2|TRBV10-2|TRBJ2-7
CAGSEPGASGLYEQYF
TGCGCCGGCAGTGAGCCGGGAGCTAGCGGGCTTTACGAGCAGTACTTC
>.|TRBD1|TRBV5-8|TRBJ2-7
CASSLGGQGFDEQYF
TGTGCCAGCAGCTTGGGCGGACAGGGCTTTGACGAGCAGTACTTC
>few|TRBD1|TRBV9|TRBJ2-7
CASSVDRVSYEQYF
TGTGCCAGCAGCGTGGACAGGGTATCCTACGAGCAGTACTTC
>.|TRBD2|TRBV6-5|TRBJ2-3
CASSYQTSGSTDTQYF
TGTGCCAGCAGTTACCAGACTAGCGGGTCGACAGATACGCAGTATTTT
>.|TRBD1|TRBV6-5|TRBJ1-4
CASSYSAGGVGEKLFF
TGTGCCAGCAGTTACTCGGCAGGGGGAGTGGGTGAAAAACTGTTTTTT
>many|.|TRBV10-3|TRBJ1-2
CAISAGADGYTF
TGTGCCATCAGTGCTGGGGCGGACGGCTACACCTTC
>once|TRBD1|TRBV6-2/TRBV6-3|TRBJ1-2
CASSYSRQGFDYGYTF
TGTGCCAGCAGTTACTCGCGACAGGGTTTTGACTATGGCTACACCTTC
>.|.|TRBV7-2|TRBJ2-2
CASSFLSRPGELFF
TGTGCCAGCAGCTTTCTTAGCCGGCCCGGGGAGCTGTTTTTT
>.|TRBD1|TRBV5-5|TRBJ2-7
CASSLHPGQGIYEQYF
TGTGCCAGCAGCCTCCACCCGGGACAGGGGATTTACGAGCAGTACTTC